This TCR beta chain derives from a study of Graves' ophthalmopathy and Graves' hyperthyroidism. Study summary: Before any treatment, peripheral blood was taken at the initial diagnosis. Notes on the study in general: Forecasting of ophthalmopathy progression by the model achieved nearly 71% sensitivity and roughly 78% specificity.

This clonotype is termed medium-sized (0.01 to 0.1%). Its antigen is undetermined. From RNA, the CDR3 regions of TCR beta chains were amplified and sequenced. Second-round multiplex PCR followed a first-round RT-PCR using HTBI primers. TCRdb reanalysed the multiplex PCR reads using MiXCR and keeps one entry per CDR3 protein. This table holds about 620,000 distinct CDR3 sequences, 20% to 25% found once. The V end lost 5 bases, the J end lost 3 bases, and 13 bases lay between the germline ends. The CDR3 is 14 amino acids. The V gene's germline CDR1 is MNHEY and CDR2 SMNVEV (reference sequence). Patients were left out if they had other autoimmune diseases, uncontrolled infections, pregnancy or lactation.

The receptor was derived from a woman between 18 and 29 years old with stable Graves' hyperthyroidism. Some clones in this sample may be carry-over from other donors' samples. The V gene is TRBV27, the J gene TRBJ1-2; a possible D gene is TRBD1 (5 bases). The sequencing sample was made of peripheral blood. DNA for the CDR3: TGTGCCAGCAGTCGCGGGGGAGCGGACTATGGCTACACCTTC. Translated: CASSRGGADYGYTF.